The entry below describes one TCR beta chain. What antigen it recognizes has not been identified. Base-call qualities are not available, and no considerably larger clone is one nucleotide away. For controls, pancreas tissue was obtained from deceased organ donors without any known pancreatic disease and was run through the same islet isolation procedure used for patient tissue. For TCRbeta sequencing, genomic DNA was extracted directly from bulk pancreas tissue without sorting T cells. At two US centers, pancreas tissues from patients and organ donors were collected on a consecutive basis. The library was obtained by the immunoSEQ multiplex PCR assay. From pancreatic genomic DNA, the TCRbeta CDR3 region along with adjacent sequences was amplified and then sequenced. The original pipeline was this. Productive clonality and productive rearrangement counts were measured along with repertoire diversity, which was expressed as a mean normalized Shannon-Wiener index. Control and chronic pancreatitis repertoire metrics were compared by means of the nonparametric Mann-Whitney U test. A shared clonotype was defined as a CDR3beta sequence with the same amino acid composition and length across subjects. Not all clones reach the TCRdb copy of this immuneACCESS table, which keeps in-frame sequences only. Checked studies attribute under half of the gap to unresolved V genes and leave the rest unexplained. That table furnishes V, J and clone size, whereas the DNA furnished D and trimming. Within this sample are 500 to 700 clones, with roughly 60% of them counted one time only. 25% of the sample rests with the top ten.

The data derive from a study of immune characteristics of hereditary and idiopathic chronic pancreatitis. Turning to the overall study: Local pancreatic immune cells and TCRbeta repertoires were profiled in hereditary and idiopathic chronic pancreatitis and were compared with control organ donor pancreases. TCRbeta sequencing included about five control pancreases, roughly 7 pancreases with hereditary chronic pancreatitis and about 6 pancreases with idiopathic chronic pancreatitis. The gDNA-based approach was selected because the approach required minimal in vitro experimental manipulation of T cells infiltrating the pancreas. Study-wide conclusions, independent of this receptor: Both chronic pancreatitis groups showed significantly increased TCRbeta repertoire diversity and reduced clonality versus controls. The study did not include chronic pancreatitis caused by alcohol use. Hereditary and idiopathic chronic pancreatitis differed in Vbeta-Jbeta gene family usage, including TRBV10, TRBV19, TRBV23 and TRBV5.

At the junction V is shortened by 11 bases and J by 4 bases, with 9 bases in between. According to the germline V gene (reference sequence), CDR1 reads MNHEY and CDR2 reads SMNVEV. Its CDR3 holds 11 amino acids, cysteine through phenylalanine. Kept here is only the CDR3 DNA, which spans 33 bases and is read in frame from base 1. The sequencing sample was made of pancreas tissue. The source of this sequence is a human donor who was a deceased organ donor serving as a healthy control. The sequence links TRBV27 to TRBJ2-1; confidence is insufficient to name the D gene. CDR3 sequence: CAVAAYNEQFF. The nucleotide sequence is TGTGCCGTTGCTGCTTACAATGAGCAGTTCTTC.